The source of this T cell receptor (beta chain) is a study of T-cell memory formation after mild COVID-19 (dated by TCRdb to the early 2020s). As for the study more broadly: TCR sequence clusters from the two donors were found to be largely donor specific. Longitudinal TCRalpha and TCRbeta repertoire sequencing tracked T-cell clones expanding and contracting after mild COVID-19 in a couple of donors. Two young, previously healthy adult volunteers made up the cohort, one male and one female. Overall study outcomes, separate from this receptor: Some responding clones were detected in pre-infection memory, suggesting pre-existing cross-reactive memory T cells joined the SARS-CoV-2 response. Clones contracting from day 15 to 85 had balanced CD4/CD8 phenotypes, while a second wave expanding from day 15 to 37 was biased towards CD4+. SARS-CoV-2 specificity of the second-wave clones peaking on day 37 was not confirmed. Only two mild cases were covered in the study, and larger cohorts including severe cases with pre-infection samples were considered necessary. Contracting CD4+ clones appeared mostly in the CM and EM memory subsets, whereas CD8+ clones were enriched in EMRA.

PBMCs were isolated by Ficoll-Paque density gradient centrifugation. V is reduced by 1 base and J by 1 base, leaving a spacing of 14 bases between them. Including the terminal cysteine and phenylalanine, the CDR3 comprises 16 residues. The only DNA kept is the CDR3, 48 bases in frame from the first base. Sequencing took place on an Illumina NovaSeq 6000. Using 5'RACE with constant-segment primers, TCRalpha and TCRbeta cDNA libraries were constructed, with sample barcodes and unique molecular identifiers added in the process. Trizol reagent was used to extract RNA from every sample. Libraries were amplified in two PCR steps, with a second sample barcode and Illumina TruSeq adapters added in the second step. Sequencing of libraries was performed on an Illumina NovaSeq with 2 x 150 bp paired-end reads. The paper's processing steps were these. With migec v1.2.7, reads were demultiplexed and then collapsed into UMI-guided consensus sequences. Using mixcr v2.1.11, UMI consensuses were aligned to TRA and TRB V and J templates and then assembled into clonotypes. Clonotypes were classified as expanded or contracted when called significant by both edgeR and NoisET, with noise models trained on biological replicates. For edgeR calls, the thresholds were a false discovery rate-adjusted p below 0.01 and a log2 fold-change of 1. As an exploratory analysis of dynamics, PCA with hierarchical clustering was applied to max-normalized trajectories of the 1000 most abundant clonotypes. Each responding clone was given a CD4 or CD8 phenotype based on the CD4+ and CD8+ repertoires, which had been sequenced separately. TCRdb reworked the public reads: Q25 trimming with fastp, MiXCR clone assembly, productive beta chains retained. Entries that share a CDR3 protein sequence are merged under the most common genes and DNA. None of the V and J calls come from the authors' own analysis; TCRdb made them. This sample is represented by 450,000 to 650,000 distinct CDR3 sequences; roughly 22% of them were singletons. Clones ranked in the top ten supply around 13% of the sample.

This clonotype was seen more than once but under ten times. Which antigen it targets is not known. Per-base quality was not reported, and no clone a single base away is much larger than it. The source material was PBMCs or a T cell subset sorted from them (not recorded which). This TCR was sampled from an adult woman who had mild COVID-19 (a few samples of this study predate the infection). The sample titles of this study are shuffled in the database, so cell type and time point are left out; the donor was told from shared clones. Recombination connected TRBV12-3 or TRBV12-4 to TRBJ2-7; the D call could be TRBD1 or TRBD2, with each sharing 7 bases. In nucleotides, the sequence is TGTGCCAGCAGTTTAGGCGCGCAGGGGGGGTCCTACGAGCAGTACTTC. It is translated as CASSLGAQGGSYEQYF.